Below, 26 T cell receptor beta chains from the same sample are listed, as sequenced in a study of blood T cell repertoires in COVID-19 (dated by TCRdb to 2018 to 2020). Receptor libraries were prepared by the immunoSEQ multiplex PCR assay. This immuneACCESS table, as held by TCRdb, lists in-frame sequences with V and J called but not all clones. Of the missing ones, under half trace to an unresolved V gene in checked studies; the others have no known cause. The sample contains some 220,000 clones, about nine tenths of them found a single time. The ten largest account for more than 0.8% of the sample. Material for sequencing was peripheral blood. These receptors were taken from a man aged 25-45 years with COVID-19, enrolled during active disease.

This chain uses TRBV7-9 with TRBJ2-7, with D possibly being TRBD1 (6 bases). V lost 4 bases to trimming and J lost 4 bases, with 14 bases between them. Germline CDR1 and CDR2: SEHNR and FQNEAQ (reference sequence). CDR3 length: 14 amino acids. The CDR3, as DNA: TGTGCCAGCAGCTCTCGGACAGAGAGTTACGAGCAGTACTTC. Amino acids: CASSSRTESYEQYF. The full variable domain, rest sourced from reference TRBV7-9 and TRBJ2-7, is DTGVSQNPRHKITKRGQNVTFRCDPISEHNRLYWYRQTLGQGPEFLTYFQNEAQLEKSRLLSDRFSAERPKGSFSTLEIQRTEQGDSAMYLCASSSRTESYEQYFGPGTRLTVT.

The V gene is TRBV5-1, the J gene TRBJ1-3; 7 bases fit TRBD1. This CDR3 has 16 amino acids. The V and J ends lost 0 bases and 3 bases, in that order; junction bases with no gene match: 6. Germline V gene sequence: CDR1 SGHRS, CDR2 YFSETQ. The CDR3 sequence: CASSLELTGNGNTIYF. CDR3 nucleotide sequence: TGCGCCAGCAGCTTGGAGTTGACAGGGAATGGAAACACCATATATTTT.

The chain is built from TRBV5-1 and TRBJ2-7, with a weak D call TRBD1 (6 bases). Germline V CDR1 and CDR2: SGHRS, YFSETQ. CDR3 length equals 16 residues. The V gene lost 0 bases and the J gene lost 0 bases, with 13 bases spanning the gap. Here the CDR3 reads CASSLVTRDTSYEQYF. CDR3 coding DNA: TGCGCCAGCAGCTTGGTTACCCGGGACACCTCCTACGAGCAGTACTTC.

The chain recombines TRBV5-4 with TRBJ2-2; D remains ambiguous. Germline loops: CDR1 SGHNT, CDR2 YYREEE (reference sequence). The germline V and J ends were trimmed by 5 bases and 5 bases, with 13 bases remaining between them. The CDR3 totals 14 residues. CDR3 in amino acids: CASRHETHTGELFF. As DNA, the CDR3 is TGTGCCAGCAGACACGAGACACATACCGGGGAGCTGTTTTTT. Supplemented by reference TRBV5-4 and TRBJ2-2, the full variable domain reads ETGVTQSPTHLIKTRGQQVTLRCSSQSGHNTVSWYQQALGQGPQFIFQYYREEENGRGNFPPRFSGLQFPNYSSELNVNALELDDSALYLCASRHETHTGELFFGEGSRLTVL.

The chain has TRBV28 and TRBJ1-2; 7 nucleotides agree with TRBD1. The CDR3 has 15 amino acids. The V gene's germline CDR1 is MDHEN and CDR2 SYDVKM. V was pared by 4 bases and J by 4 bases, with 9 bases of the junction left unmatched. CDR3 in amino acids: CASSSPKGQTYGYTF. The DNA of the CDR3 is TGTGCCAGCAGTTCCCCAAAGGGACAGACCTATGGCTACACCTTC.

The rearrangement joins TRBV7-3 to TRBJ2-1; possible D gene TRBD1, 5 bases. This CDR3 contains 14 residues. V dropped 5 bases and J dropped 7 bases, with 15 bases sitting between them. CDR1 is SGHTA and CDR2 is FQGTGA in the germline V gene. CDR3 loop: CASSRDQGGNEQFF. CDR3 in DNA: TGTGCCAGCAGCCGAGATCAGGGTGGTAATGAGCAGTTCTTC.

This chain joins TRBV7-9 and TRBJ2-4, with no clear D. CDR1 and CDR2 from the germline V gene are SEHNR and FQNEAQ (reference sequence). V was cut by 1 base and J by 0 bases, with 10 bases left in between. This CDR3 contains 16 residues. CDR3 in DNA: TGTGCCAGCAGCTTAGTACTAACATTAGCCAAAAACATTCAGTACTTC. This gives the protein CASSLVLTLAKNIQYF.

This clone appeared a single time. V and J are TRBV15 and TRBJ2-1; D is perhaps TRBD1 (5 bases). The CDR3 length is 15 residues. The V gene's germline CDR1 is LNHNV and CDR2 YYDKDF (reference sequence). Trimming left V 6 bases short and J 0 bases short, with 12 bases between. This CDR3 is CATRSGRVSYNEQFF. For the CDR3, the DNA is TGTGCCACCAGATCGGGCAGGGTCTCCTACAATGAGCAGTTCTTC.

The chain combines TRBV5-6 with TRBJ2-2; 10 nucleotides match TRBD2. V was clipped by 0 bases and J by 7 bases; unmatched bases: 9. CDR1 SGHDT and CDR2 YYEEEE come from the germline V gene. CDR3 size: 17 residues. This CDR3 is CASSLAPTSGAGGELFF. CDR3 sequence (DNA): TGTGCCAGCAGCTTGGCCCCCACTAGCGGGGCTGGCGGGGAGCTGTTTTTT. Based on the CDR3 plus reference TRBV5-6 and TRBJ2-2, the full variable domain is DAGVTQSPTHLIKTRGQQVTLRCSPKSGHDTVSWYQQALGQGPQFIFQYYEEEERQRGNFPDRFSGHQFPNYSSELNVNALLLGDSALYLCASSLAPTSGAGGELFFGEGSRLTVL.

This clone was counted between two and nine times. The CDR3 DNA sequence: TGTGCCAGCATGCTAGAGGTCCAGTATGGCTACACCTTC. Amino acid sequence: CASMLEVQYGYTF. The chain combines TRBV2 with TRBJ1-2, with no clear D. The CDR3 loop spans 13 amino acids. Germline CDR1 reads SNHLY; CDR2 reads FYNNEI. Trimming pared 7 bases from V and 5 bases from J, leaving 14 bases between.

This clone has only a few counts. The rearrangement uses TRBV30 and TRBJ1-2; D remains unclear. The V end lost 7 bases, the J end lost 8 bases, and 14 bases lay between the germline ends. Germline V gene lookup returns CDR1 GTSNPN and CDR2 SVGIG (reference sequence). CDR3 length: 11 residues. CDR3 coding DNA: TGTGCCTCGATGGATGTACAGGGCTACACCTTC. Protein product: CASMDVQGYTF.

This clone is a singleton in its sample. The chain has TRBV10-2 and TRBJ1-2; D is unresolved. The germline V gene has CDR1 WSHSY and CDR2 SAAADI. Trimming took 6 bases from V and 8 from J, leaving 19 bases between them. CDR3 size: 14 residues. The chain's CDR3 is CASRPDGRKSGYTF. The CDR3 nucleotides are TGCGCCAGCAGGCCGGACGGGAGGAAGAGCGGCTACACCTTC.

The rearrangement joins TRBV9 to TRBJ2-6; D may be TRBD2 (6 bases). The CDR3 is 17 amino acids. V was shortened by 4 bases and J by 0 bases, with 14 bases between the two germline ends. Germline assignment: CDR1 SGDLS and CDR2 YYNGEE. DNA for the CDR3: TGTGCCAGCAGCCGGGTGGGGAGGAGCTCTGGGGCCAACGTCCTGACTTTC. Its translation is CASSRVGRSSGANVLTF.

CDR3 nucleotides: TGTGCCAGCAGCGTAGTAGGGGGTGGTAATTCACCCCTCCACTTT. Encoded protein: CASSVVGGGNSPLHF. V gene TRBV9 combines with J gene TRBJ1-6, with D possibly matching TRBD1 (6 bases). The ends were cut back, 0 bases at V and 6 bases at J, with 10 bases in the middle. CDR1 and CDR2 (germline): SGDLS, YYNGEE. This CDR3 is built from 15 residues. The whole variable domain, filled in from reference TRBV9 and TRBJ1-6, reads DSGVTQTPKHLITATGQRVTLRCSPRSGDLSVYWYQQSLDQGLQFLIQYYNGEERAKGNILERFSAQQFPDLHSELNLSSLELGDSALYFCASSVVGGGNSPLHFGNGTRLTVT.

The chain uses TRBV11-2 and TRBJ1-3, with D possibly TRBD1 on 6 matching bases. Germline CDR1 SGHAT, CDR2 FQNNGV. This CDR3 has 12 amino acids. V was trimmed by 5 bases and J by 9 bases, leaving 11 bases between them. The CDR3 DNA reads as TGTGCCAGCAGCCACGGACAGACCACCATATATTTT. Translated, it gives CASSHGQTTIYF. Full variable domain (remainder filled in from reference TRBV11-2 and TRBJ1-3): EAGVAQSPRYKIIEKRQSVAFWCNPISGHATLYWYQQILGQGPKLLIQFQNNGVVDDSQLPKDRFSAERLKGVDSTLKIQPAKLEDSAVYLCASSHGQTTIYFGEGSWLTVV.

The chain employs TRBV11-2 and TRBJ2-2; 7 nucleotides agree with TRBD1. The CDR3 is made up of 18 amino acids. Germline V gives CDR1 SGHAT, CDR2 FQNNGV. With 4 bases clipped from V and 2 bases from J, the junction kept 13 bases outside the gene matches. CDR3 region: CASSSPIPGQLNTGELFF. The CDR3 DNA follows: TGTGCCAGCAGCTCACCGATTCCGGGACAGCTAAACACCGGGGAGCTGTTTTTT.

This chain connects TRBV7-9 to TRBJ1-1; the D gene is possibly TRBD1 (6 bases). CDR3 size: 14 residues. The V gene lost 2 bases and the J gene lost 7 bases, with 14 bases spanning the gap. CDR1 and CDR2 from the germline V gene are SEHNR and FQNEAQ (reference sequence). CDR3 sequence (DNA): TGTGCCAGCAGCTTAATTAGTGGACAGCATGAAGCTTTCTTT. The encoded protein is CASSLISGQHEAFF.

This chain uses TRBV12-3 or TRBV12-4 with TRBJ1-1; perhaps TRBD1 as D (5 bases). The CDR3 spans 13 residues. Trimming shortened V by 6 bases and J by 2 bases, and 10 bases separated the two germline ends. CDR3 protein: CASRPTGNTEAFF. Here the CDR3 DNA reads TGTGCCAGCAGGCCAACAGGAAACACTGAAGCTTTCTTT.

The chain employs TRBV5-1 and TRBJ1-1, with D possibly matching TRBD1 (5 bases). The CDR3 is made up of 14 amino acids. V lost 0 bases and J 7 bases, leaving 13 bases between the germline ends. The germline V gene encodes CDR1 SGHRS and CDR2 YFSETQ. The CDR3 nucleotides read TGCGCCAGCAGCTTGGACAGGAGAGGTAGTGAAGCTTTCTTT. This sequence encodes CASSLDRRGSEAFF.

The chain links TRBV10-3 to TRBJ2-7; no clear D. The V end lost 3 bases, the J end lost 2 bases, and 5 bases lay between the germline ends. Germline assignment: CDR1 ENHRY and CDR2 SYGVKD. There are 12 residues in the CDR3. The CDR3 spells CAISDRTYEQYF. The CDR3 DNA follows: TGTGCCATCAGTGACAGGACCTACGAGCAGTACTTC.

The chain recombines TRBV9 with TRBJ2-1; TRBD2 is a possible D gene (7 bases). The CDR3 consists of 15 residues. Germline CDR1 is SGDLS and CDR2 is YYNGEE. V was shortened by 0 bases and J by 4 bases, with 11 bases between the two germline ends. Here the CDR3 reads CASSVVGGPYNEQFF. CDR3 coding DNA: TGTGCCAGCAGCGTAGTCGGGGGGCCTTACAATGAGCAGTTCTTC.

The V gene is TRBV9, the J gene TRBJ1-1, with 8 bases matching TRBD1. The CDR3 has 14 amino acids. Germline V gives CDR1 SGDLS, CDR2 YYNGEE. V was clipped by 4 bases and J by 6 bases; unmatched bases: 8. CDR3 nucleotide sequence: TGTGCCAGCAGCCCTAGCCAGGGGGCGGCTGAAGCTTTCTTT. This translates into CASSPSQGAAEAFF.

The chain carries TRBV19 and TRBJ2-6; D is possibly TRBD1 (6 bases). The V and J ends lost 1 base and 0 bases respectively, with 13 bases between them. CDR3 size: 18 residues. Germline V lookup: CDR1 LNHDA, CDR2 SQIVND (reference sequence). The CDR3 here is CASSIAVGDISGANVLTF. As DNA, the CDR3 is TGTGCCAGTAGTATAGCAGTAGGGGACATCTCTGGGGCCAACGTCCTGACTTTC.

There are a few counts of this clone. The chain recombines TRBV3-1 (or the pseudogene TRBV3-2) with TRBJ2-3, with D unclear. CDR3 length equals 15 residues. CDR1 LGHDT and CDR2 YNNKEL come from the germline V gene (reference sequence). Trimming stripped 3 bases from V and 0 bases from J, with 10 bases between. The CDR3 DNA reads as TGTGCCAGCAGCCAGCATAGCCTTAGCACAGATACGCAGTATTTT. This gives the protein CASSQHSLSTDTQYF.

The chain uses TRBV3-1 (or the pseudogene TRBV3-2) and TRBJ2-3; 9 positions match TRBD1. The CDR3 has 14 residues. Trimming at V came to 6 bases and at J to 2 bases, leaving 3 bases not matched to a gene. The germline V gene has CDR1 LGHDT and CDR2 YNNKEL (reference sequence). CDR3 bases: TGTGCCAGCAGGGACAGGGGCTTCACAGATACGCAGTATTTT. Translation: CASRDRGFTDTQYF.

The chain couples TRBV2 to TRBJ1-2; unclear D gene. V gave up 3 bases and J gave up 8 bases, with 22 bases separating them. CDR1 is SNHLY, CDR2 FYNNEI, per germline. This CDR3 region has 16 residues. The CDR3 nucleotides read TGTGCCAGCAGTGAGGGGTCGGGGATGAAGATCCGGGGCTACACCTTC. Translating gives CASSEGSGMKIRGYTF. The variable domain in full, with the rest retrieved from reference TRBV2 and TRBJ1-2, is EPEVTQTPSHQVTQMGQEVILRCVPISNHLYFYWYRQILGQKVEFLVSFYNNEISEKSEIFDDQFSVERPDGSNFTLKIRSTKLEDSAMYFCASSEGSGMKIRGYTFGSGTRLTVV.